This TCR beta chain appears in the sequencing data of a study of siplizumab effects on memory and regulatory T cells. The method was immunoSEQ multiplex PCR; TCRdb's version includes in-frame clones alone and lacks a portion of them. The sample comprises 70,000 to 95,000 clones, roughly 96% of which are singletons, and approximately 0.031% rests with the top ten. J gave up 2 bases and V 3 bases, and 4 bases lay outside the gene matches. The CDR3 has 14 residues. Germline V gene lookup returns CDR1 LNHDA and CDR2 SQIVND (reference sequence). Sequencing was carried out using naive CD4+ T cells sorted from blood. This chain uses TRBV19 with TRBJ2-7; 7 bases fit TRBD1. This receptor was taken from a human donor in good health. As DNA, the CDR3 is TGTGCCAGTAGTATCCAGAGGGGGCCCTACGAGCAGTACTTC. Amino acids: CASSIQRGPYEQYF.